These 7 T cell receptor beta chains were sequenced from one sample in a study of EBV T-cell therapy then PD-1 blockade in nasopharyngeal carcinoma. Treatment meaning: AdE1-LMPpoly-expanded autologous EBV-specific T-cell therapy followed by anti-PD-1 nivolumab. Sequencing used immunoSEQ multiplex PCR; TCRdb keeps in-frame clones, though not all of them. The data contain about 17,000 clones, over 80% of them singletons. Their target antigens are unknown. Material: CD8+ T cells from blood, obtained at day 0 from a patient whose treatment included autologous EBV-specific T cells and nivolumab. The receptors shown here come from a man aged 40-50 years with nasopharyngeal carcinoma.

The CDR3 region has the DNA TGTGCCACCAGTGACACGAGGACAGAGTCCCCAATTGGCTACACCTTC. It yields the protein CATSDTRTESPIGYTF. The gene calls are TRBV24-1 and TRBJ1-2, with D tentatively TRBD1 (6 bases). V was clipped by 4 bases and J by 7 bases, with 21 bases between them. The CDR3 runs 16 residues. Germline V lookup: CDR1 KGHDR, CDR2 SFDVKD.

The J gene is TRBJ1-2, the V gene TRBV28; the match to TRBD1 covers 9 bases. V dropped 9 bases and J dropped 3; count of bases not matched to a gene: 11. The CDR3 is 15 residues long. Germline V gene data show CDR1 as MDHEN and CDR2 as SYDVKM. CDR3: CASRDRGGLDYGYTF. CDR3 DNA sequence: TGTGCCAGTCGCGACAGGGGGGGATTGGACTATGGCTACACCTTC.

The chain recombines TRBV9 with TRBJ1-1; TRBD1 aligns across 11 bases. After removal of 3 bases from V and 4 bases from J, the junction contained 5 bases not matched to a gene. Looked up from germline, CDR1 is SGDLS and CDR2 is YYNGEE. The CDR3 is 15 residues long. CDR3 in amino acids: CASSADRGLGTEAFF. The CDR3 coding sequence is TGTGCCAGCAGCGCGGACAGGGGGCTCGGCACTGAAGCTTTCTTT.

The chain joins TRBV29-1 to TRBJ2-5; D possibly corresponds to TRBD1 (5 bases). This CDR3 has 12 residues. V shed 1 base and J shed 11 bases, with 14 bases lying between them. Germline V gene data show CDR1 as SQVTM and CDR2 as ANQGSEA. The DNA for the CDR3 is TGCAGCGTTGAAGCTCGCCAGGGAAGTCAGTACTTC. Translated: CSVEARQGSQYF.

V is TRBV24-1 and J is TRBJ2-2; TRBD2 aligns across 12 bases. Trimming took 8 bases from V and 7 from J; bases not matched to a gene: 4. Germline lookup yields CDR1 KGHDR and CDR2 SFDVKD. This CDR3 comprises 14 residues. Here the CDR3 reads CATTTSGGGGELFF. DNA of the CDR3: TGTGCCACCACGACTAGCGGGGGAGGCGGGGAGCTGTTTTTT.

The chain combines TRBV9 with TRBJ1-1; 7 bases match TRBD1. The CDR3 has 14 residues. Germline values: CDR1 SGDLS, CDR2 YYNGEE. Trimming cost V 4 bases and J 5 bases; bases outside gene matches: 8. The CDR3 DNA is TGTGCCAGCAGCTCAGGGGGGGGGCTGACTGAAGCTTTCTTT. It codes for CASSSGGGLTEAFF. Full variable domain (missing parts from reference TRBV9 and TRBJ1-1): DSGVTQTPKHLITATGQRVTLRCSPRSGDLSVYWYQQSLDQGLQFLIQYYNGEERAKGNILERFSAQQFPDLHSELNLSSLELGDSALYFCASSSGGGLTEAFFGQGTRLTVV.

This clone was observed once. This chain joins TRBV6-4 and TRBJ1-1, with TRBD1 identical over 7 bases. CDR1 and CDR2 (germline): MRHNA, SNTAGT. After removal of 6 bases from V and 1 base from J, the junction contained 5 bases not matched to a gene. The CDR3 is 14 amino acids. This CDR3 reads CASRRDSWNTEAFF. Here the CDR3 DNA reads TGTGCCAGCAGGAGGGACAGTTGGAACACTGAAGCTTTCTTT.